The source of this T cell receptor (beta chain) is a study of cytomegalovirus exposure and HLA in healthy donors. Study results and caveats: In vitro assays verified that a few CMV-associated chains recognized CMV antigens specifically. Rarity held for most TCR sequences, but there were some public TCRs that occurred in many donors.

A remark on this clone: The antigen remains undetermined.

13 Jbeta primers and 60 Vbeta primers were used for the PCR. TCRdb's table, derived via immunoSEQ multiplex PCR, lists solely in-frame clones and lacks some. The table has some 130,000 clones, around three quarters seen once. This CDR3 contains 15 residues. Germline CDR1 is MNHNY and CDR2 is SVGAGI (reference sequence). V was cut by 0 bases and J by 1 base, with 7 bases left in between. Sequenced: PBMCs. The chain employs TRBV6-6 and TRBJ1-3; D might be TRBD1 (5 bases). This clonotype originated in a male donor in good health and CMV-seropositive. The CDR3 DNA follows: TGTGCCAGCAGTTACTCGACAGTTTCTGGAAACACCATATATTTT. Its translation is CASSYSTVSGNTIYF.